This TCR beta chain was sequenced for a study of shared clonotypes between healthy human individuals. Looking at the study overall: A couple of female and three male donors aged 18 to 49 were enrolled. The study's findings and limits: A few donors shared about 5% of their naive CD4 clonotypes.

CD45RO-negative cells were positively selected for CCR7, leaving out terminally differentiated effector memory CD45RA+ cells. There were no recent acute infections or vaccinations among the donors, who were healthy HIV-negative adults. The V gene end was trimmed by 0 bases and the J gene end by 7 bases; junction bases not matched to a gene: 9. The germline gives CDR1 MGHRA, CDR2 YSYEKL. This CDR3 region has 17 residues. Libraries were prepared by immunoSEQ multiplex PCR; TCRdb keeps only in-frame clonotypes and omits some of them. The data show around 650,000 clones, around 96% seen once. Concerning this clone itself: The antigen is undetermined.

This chain connects TRBV4-1 to TRBJ2-1, with 10 bases lining up with TRBD2. The sequence was obtained from a woman aged 30 to 39 in good health. Sample: naive CD8+ T cells sorted from blood. The CDR3 coding sequence is TGCGCCAGCAGCCAAGATAGGCAGTCTAGCGGGAGTAATGAGCAGTTCTTC. Residues: CASSQDRQSSGSNEQFF.